This is a list of T cell receptor beta chains from one sample in a study of cytomegalovirus exposure and HLA in healthy donors. The method was immunoSEQ multiplex PCR; TCRdb's version includes in-frame clones alone and lacks a portion of them. The table includes about 59,000 clones, 80% detected once. Sequencing used PBMCs. The receptors come from a woman in her forties in good health and CMV-seronegative. CDR3s include the opening cysteine and the closing phenylalanine or tryptophan. Where a row states a size, it is once, few, many or the class of an expanded clone; other rows omit it.

size	V	J	CDR3
once	TRBV19	TRBJ1-4	CARQEKLFF
NA	TRBV18	TRBJ2-1	CASSSTSGSNNEQFF
NA	TRBV30	TRBJ2-1	CAWSWLAGRYNEQFF
NA	TRBV27	TRBJ2-1	CASSLSEPGQEIVGSRHEQFF
few	TRBV19	TRBJ2-7	CASTPGGNDYEQYF
few	TRBV4-3	TRBJ1-1	CASSQDRGGTLKAFF
NA	TRBV5-1	TRBJ2-3	CASSSGGRGDTQYF
NA	TRBV28	TRBJ1-4	CASSRDGGVYEKLFF
NA	TRBV7-3	TRBJ2-3	CASSRDNTDTQYF
NA	TRBV9	TRBJ2-1	CASSVGLASSYNEQFF
NA	TRBV5-1	TRBJ1-3	CASSLDPGVGNTIYF
NA	TRBV28	TRBJ1-5	CASSGTGSGNQPQHF
NA	TRBV4-3	TRBJ2-5	CASSQDLSGSAQETQYF
NA	TRBV4-2	TRBJ2-7	CASSPTDRVYEQYF
NA	TRBV5-6	TRBJ1-2	CASSLTTYGYTF
NA	TRBV2	TRBJ2-7	CASRAGDSYEQYF
NA	TRBV14	TRBJ1-1	CASSQVGGGTEAFF
NA	TRBV4-2	TRBJ2-1	CASSQEGSGTPYNEQFF
NA	TRBV18	TRBJ2-5	CASSPTRVETQYF
NA	TRBV5-1	TRBJ2-3	CASSLYSGEGLGTDTQYF
once	TRBV18	TRBJ1-3	CASSPRDRLRGNTIYF
few	TRBV6-1	TRBJ1-1	CASSETPTGTGASQAFF
NA	TRBV5-1	TRBJ2-1	CASTQAGGPGNEQFF
once	TRBV11-2	TRBJ2-5	CASSLVSAGGSETQYF
NA	TRBV27	TRBJ2-7	CASSSTGGGYEQYF
NA	TRBV7-2	TRBJ1-2	CASSSLQGLYGYTF
NA	TRBV9	TRBJ1-2	CASSVDDSPYGYTF
NA	TRBV9	TRBJ2-5	CASSVGTGGPAGETQYF
NA	TRBV19	TRBJ1-2	CASSTGYGYTF
NA	TRBV6-5	TRBJ1-1	CASRSTSASEAFF
NA	TRBV9	TRBJ2-7	CASSPQGLADFYEQYF
NA	TRBV9	TRBJ1-2	CASSPDRSNYGYTF
NA	TRBV5-6	TRBJ1-2	CASSLAGQTASYGYTF
NA	TRBV14	TRBJ1-1	CASSQAGNTEAFF
NA	TRBV28	TRBJ2-5	CASSQQGRETQYF
NA	TRBV18	TRBJ2-7	CASSLSSYEQYF
NA	TRBV5-1	TRBJ1-4	CASSSGTGVSGEKLFF
NA	TRBV19	TRBJ1-1	CASSITGVTEAFF
NA	TRBV9	TRBJ1-6	CASGAAPRPNSPLHF
NA	TRBV18	TRBJ2-3	CASSWVAGVGRGDTQYF